Shown below are 14 T cell receptor beta chains from a single sample sequenced in a study of monozygotic twins with inflammatory bowel disease. TCRdb reprocessed the 5' RACE reads, with one entry per CDR3 protein and no DNA. This sample's table has 95,000 to 110,000 distinct CDR3 sequences. Sequences were obtained from blood. The receptors originated from a human donor with ulcerative colitis or Crohn's disease, or a healthy co-twin of an affected twin (not recorded which).

The V gene is TRBV30, the J gene TRBJ2-1. The CDR3 runs 11 residues. Germline V gene lookup returns CDR1 GTSNPN and CDR2 SVGIG (reference sequence). CDR3: CAWSIRNEQFF.

V gene TRBV7-2 combines with J gene TRBJ2-2; TCRdb returns TRBD1, unconfirmable since there is no DNA. CDR3 length: 16 residues. Per the germline V gene, CDR1 is SGHTA and CDR2 is FQGNSA. The chain's CDR3 is CASRIHGQINTGELFF.

CDR3 region: CASSLGAGARTYEQYF. J is TRBJ2-7 and V is TRBV7-2; the D call from TCRdb, TRBD2, cannot be confirmed without DNA. Germline CDR1 SGHTA, CDR2 FQGNSA. CDR3 length: 16 residues.

V usage is TRBV5-6 and J usage is TRBJ2-3; TCRdb returns TRBD2, unconfirmable since there is no DNA. The CDR3 extends over 15 amino acids. Germline CDR1 and CDR2: SGHDT and YYEEEE. The CDR3 region is CASSPTSGIEDTQYF. The full variable domain, in which reference TRBV5-6 and TRBJ2-3 provide the parts outside the CDR3, is DAGVTQSPTHLIKTRGQQVTLRCSPKSGHDTVSWYQQALGQGPQFIFQYYEEEERQRGNFPDRFSGHQFPNYSSELNVNALLLGDSALYLCASSPTSGIEDTQYFGPGTRLTVL.

The V call is TRBV5-1, the J call TRBJ2-3. The length of the CDR3 is 15 residues. In germline, CDR1 is SGHRS, CDR2 YFSETQ. CDR3 residues: CASSLIIFSKDTQYF.

The rearrangement links TRBV29-1 to TRBJ2-3; the D call of TRBD2 rests on TCRdb alone, since no DNA is present to check it. The germline gives CDR1 SQVTM, CDR2 ANQGSEA. CDR3 length: 14 amino acids. This CDR3 is CSVQLAYVPDTQYF.

The J gene is TRBJ1-6, the V gene TRBV20-1; the TCRdb call, TRBD1, lacks DNA for checking. This CDR3 spans 13 amino acids. The germline CDR1 and CDR2 sequences are DFQATT and SNEGSKA (reference sequence). The CDR3 here is CSASPGFNSPLHF.

The chain carries TRBV27 and TRBJ2-7; there is no DNA to check the TCRdb D call of TRBD2. The CDR3 covers 16 residues. The V gene's germline CDR1 is MNHEY and CDR2 SMNVEV (reference sequence). The CDR3 reads CASSSKTSGGSYEQYF.

J is TRBJ2-3 and V is TRBV4-2; checking the TCRdb D call of TRBD2 is not possible without DNA. The CDR3 has 16 residues. Germline assignment: CDR1 LGHNA and CDR2 YNFKEQ. CDR3: CASSQEGDSIFSTQYF.

The chain combines TRBV6-5 with TRBJ2-7. CDR1 is MNHEY, CDR2 SVGAGI, per germline. The CDR3 length is 12 residues. CDR3 protein: CATKIMGSGQYF.

V is TRBV29-1 and J is TRBJ2-3; there is no DNA to check the TCRdb D call of TRBD1. The CDR3 runs to 13 residues. Germline loops: CDR1 SQVTM, CDR2 ANQGSEA. CDR3 protein: CSVGTRARDTQYF.

The gene calls are TRBV5-5 and TRBJ1-6; TCRdb proposes TRBD1, but this gene call is untestable without DNA. Looked up from germline, CDR1 is SGHKS and CDR2 is YYEKEE (reference sequence). The CDR3 spans 14 residues. The CDR3 spells CASLRGQSNSPLHF.

The chain carries TRBV9 and TRBJ2-3. CDR3 length equals 14 residues. CDR1 and CDR2 (germline): SGDLS, YYNGEE. The CDR3 here is CASSVEGSTDTQYF. The complete variable domain, with remaining parts taken from reference TRBV9 and TRBJ2-3, reads DSGVTQTPKHLITATGQRVTLRCSPRSGDLSVYWYQQSLDQGLQFLIQYYNGEERAKGNILERFSAQQFPDLHSELNLSSLELGDSALYFCASSVEGSTDTQYFGPGTRLTVL.

This chain connects TRBV30 to TRBJ2-1. This CDR3 region has 12 residues. Germline V gives CDR1 GTSNPN, CDR2 SVGIG (reference sequence). The CDR3 loop is CAWSVFTPEQFF.